This T cell receptor (beta chain) was sequenced in a study of blood T cell repertoires in COVID-19. Assay used: immunoSEQ multiplex PCR; TCRdb lists only in-frame clones, some missing. In the table there are over 55,000 clones, 85% to 90% of which are singletons. Of note for this clone: The sample has other DNA sequences that encode this CDR3 too.

The sample was peripheral blood. The clonotype was recovered from a man over 45 with active COVID-19.

In DNA form, the CDR3 reads TGTGCCAGCAGCCCAGGGACCGGGGAGCTGTTTTTT. It translates to CASSPGTGELFF. The chain employs TRBV7-3 and TRBJ2-2; tentative D call: TRBD1 (5 bases). The CDR3 covers 12 residues. Germline loops: CDR1 SGHTA, CDR2 FQGTGA. V was clipped by 5 bases and J by 5 bases, with 6 bases between them.